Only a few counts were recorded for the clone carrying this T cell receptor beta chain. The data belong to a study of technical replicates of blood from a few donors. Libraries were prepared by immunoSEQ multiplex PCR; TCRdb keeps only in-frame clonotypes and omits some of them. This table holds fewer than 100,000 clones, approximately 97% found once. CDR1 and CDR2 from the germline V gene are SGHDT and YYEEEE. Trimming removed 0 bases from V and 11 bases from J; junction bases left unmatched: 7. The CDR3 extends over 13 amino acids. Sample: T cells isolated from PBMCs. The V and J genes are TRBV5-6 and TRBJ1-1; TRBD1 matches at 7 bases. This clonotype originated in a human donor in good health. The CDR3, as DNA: TGTGCCAGCAGCTTGGGAGGGGGCATAAAGGCTTTCTTT. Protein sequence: CASSLGGGIKAFF.